This TCR beta chain was observed in a study of blood T cells in healthy people across ages. Regarding the study as a whole: A strong correlation was seen between TCR beta diversity and naive T cell percentage. In the absence of known donor CMV status, changes in expanded clonotypes were possibly confounded.

Primed by a sample-barcoded 5' primer and a J-beta primer mix, a second PCR proceeded for 7 to 11 cycles. The study obtained at least 3 million CDR3-containing paired-end reads from every sample. TCRdb re-called the 5' RACE reads through MiXCR, storing one row per CDR3 protein. The sample contains about 730,000 distinct CDR3 sequences, roughly 44% of which appear only once. On this clonotype: Its cognate antigen is unknown.

Each donor gave ten milliliters of peripheral blood. This TCR came from an older woman in good health. The sample consisted of blood.

The CDR3 nucleotides read TGCAGTGCTGCTGACAGGTCAGCGGGCTACACCTTC. Translation: CSAADRSAGYTF. The genes are TRBV20-1 and TRBJ1-2; TRBD1 is a possible D gene (6 bases). The germline CDR1 and CDR2 sequences are DFQATT and SNEGSKA (reference sequence). The CDR3 contains 12 residues. The V gene lost 5 bases and the J gene lost 8 bases, with 15 bases spanning the gap.